A selection of T cell receptor beta chains follows, all from one sample in a study of vaccination effects on CD4 cells after COVID-19. These receptors have no identified antigens. Assay used: immunoSEQ multiplex PCR; TCRdb lists only in-frame clones, some missing. This sample has some 11,000 clones, with about three quarters found just once. The sample consisted of CD4+ T cells from PBMCs cultured with SARS-CoV-2 spike peptides, taken after COVID-19 vaccination. These TCRs come from a human donor who received a COVID-19 vaccine. Both conserved end residues are part of each CDR3. Each record gives: clone size, J gene, CDR3 length, V gene, D gene, CDR3 protein. A D gene is named only where the DNA matches it firmly. Expanded clones are given a class, and other clones once, few, many or no size at all.

abundance: NA
j_gene: TRBJ1-2
len: 17
v_gene: TRBV7-9
d_gene: TRBD1
CDR3aa: CASSASRDRGNTHGYTF

abundance: NA
j_gene: TRBJ2-3
len: 15
v_gene: TRBV6-5
d_gene: NA
CDR3aa: CASSPPVTGTDTQYF

abundance: NA
j_gene: TRBJ2-1
len: 15
v_gene: TRBV6-5
d_gene: TRBD2
CDR3aa: CASTGLAGAGNEQFF

abundance: NA
j_gene: TRBJ2-7
len: 13
v_gene: TRBV28
d_gene: TRBD1
CDR3aa: CASRRDRDIEQYF

abundance: NA
j_gene: TRBJ2-5
len: 12
v_gene: TRBV10-3
d_gene: NA
CDR3aa: CAISGGGETQYF

abundance: NA
j_gene: TRBJ1-1
len: 16
v_gene: TRBV10-3
d_gene: NA
CDR3aa: CAISPGPRVMNTEAFF

abundance: medium-sized
j_gene: TRBJ1-6
len: 18
v_gene: TRBV19
d_gene: TRBD1
CDR3aa: CASSIYPTGGAANSPLHF

abundance: once
j_gene: TRBJ1-2
len: 11
v_gene: TRBV6-2/TRBV6-3
d_gene: NA
CDR3aa: CASSYWGGYTF

abundance: NA
j_gene: TRBJ1-5
len: 16
v_gene: TRBV19
d_gene: NA
CDR3aa: CASRTLWTASNQPQHF

abundance: NA
j_gene: TRBJ2-1
len: 16
v_gene: TRBV10-3
d_gene: TRBD2
CDR3aa: CAISESTGGVSNEQFF

abundance: NA
j_gene: TRBJ1-5
len: 15
v_gene: TRBV15
d_gene: NA
CDR3aa: CATSREVGGHQPQHF

abundance: NA
j_gene: TRBJ2-7
len: 15
v_gene: TRBV6-5
d_gene: NA
CDR3aa: CASSYSRADSAEQYF

abundance: NA
j_gene: TRBJ1-4
len: 12
v_gene: TRBV29-1
d_gene: NA
CDR3aa: CSVEDLGEKLFF

abundance: NA
j_gene: TRBJ2-5
len: 11
v_gene: TRBV7-2
d_gene: NA
CDR3aa: CASSLVETQYF

abundance: once
j_gene: TRBJ1-5
len: 15
v_gene: TRBV24-1
d_gene: TRBD1
CDR3aa: CATSEGTGTNQPQHF

abundance: NA
j_gene: TRBJ1-2
len: 15
v_gene: TRBV19
d_gene: TRBD1
CDR3aa: CASSIQGEANYGYTF

abundance: NA
j_gene: TRBJ1-2
len: 13
v_gene: TRBV12-3/TRBV12-4
d_gene: NA
CDR3aa: CASSLGLGYGYTF